This T cell receptor (beta chain) was obtained from a study of identical twins. Findings and limits, study-wide: Beta out-of-frame twin sharing showed a weaker excess. Models underestimated how often monozygotic twins shared out-of-frame TCR alpha.

Template switching introduced a universal primer site, and the cDNA bore unique molecular identifiers. Using its own MiXCR run on the 5' RACE reads, TCRdb lists one record per CDR3 protein. The table includes 570,000 or so distinct CDR3 sequences, approximately 9.6% detected once. Germline trimming cut 7 bases from V and 5 bases from J; bases unmatched to any gene: 10. This CDR3 contains 14 residues. Germline CDR1 and CDR2: MDHEN and SYDVKM. This clonotype was observed at least ten times. Its specificity is unknown. The sample was also linked to a second study, of yellow fever vaccine responses in identical twins. That investigation notes: Reportedly, the response of twins' T cells to the vaccine seemed partly convergent, partly personalized.

The chain joins TRBV28 to TRBJ2-5; 7 bases map to TRBD1. The clonotype originates from a woman aged 18-35 years in good health. The specimen was PBMCs. The DNA of the CDR3 is TGTGCCAGCAACCTAGGGGGCTATGGGGAGACCCAGTACTTC. It translates to CASNLGGYGETQYF.